This T cell receptor beta chain was obtained from a study of cytomegalovirus exposure and HLA in healthy donors. Notes on this clone: Its antigen remains unidentified.

Primers included in the PCR were 60 Vbeta and 13 Jbeta primers. Data came from immunoSEQ multiplex PCR; TCRdb stores just in-frame clones and leaves some out. The table lists about 50,000 clones, roughly four fifths of them singletons. Study-wide findings and caveats: In a later analysis, TCR beta V- and J-gene trimming was associated with a missense DCLRE1C variant. A later analysis found most CMV-associated TCR beta chains apparently HLA-restricted. Later on, an analysis found that several of the most significant clusters appeared to be linked to common viral pathogens, which included parvovirus B19. An observed cluster of highly shared sequence variants was recorded as a likely sequencing artifact.

CDR3 length: 16 amino acids. Germline V lookup: CDR1 MNHNS, CDR2 SASEGT. Trimming took off 2 bases at V and 7 bases at J, with 20 bases between the two ends. The chain is built from TRBV6-1 and TRBJ1-2; TRBD1 is a possible D gene (6 bases). The sequenced sample consisted of PBMCs. The source of this sequence is a man aged 30 to 39 in good health and CMV-seronegative. In DNA form, the CDR3 reads TGTGCCAGCAGTGAACTCCTGGGGGCCGCGTCATCTGGCTACACCTTC. Protein sequence: CASSELLGAASSGYTF.